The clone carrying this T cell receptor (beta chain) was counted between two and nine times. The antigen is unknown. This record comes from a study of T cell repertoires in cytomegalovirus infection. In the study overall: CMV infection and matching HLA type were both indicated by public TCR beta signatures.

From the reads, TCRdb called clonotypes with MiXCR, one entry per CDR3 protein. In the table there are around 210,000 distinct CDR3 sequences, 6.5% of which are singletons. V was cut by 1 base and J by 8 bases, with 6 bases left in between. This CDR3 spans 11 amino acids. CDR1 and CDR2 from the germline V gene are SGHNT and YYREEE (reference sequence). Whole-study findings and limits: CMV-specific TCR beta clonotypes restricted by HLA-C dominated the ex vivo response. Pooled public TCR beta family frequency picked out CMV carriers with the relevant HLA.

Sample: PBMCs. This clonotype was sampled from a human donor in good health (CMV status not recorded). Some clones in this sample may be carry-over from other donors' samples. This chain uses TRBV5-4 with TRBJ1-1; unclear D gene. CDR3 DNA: TGTGCCAGCAGCTTGAACCACGAAGCTTTCTTT. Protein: CASSLNHEAFF.